This T cell receptor (beta chain) was observed in a study of Ad26.COV2.S vaccination and SARS-CoV-2 variants. Study context: COV1001, an Ad26.COV2.S trial, supplied this vaccine-arm donor. Into the muscle, Ad26.COV2.S was dosed once or twice, 56 days apart.

General study findings and limits: Participants in the vaccine arm had higher spike-specific TCR breadth; placebo recipients had lower.

Sequencing was performed with immunoSEQ multiplex PCR; in TCRdb, only in-frame clones are kept and a portion is missing. Of about 410,000 clones detected, approximately 92% appear once; the ten largest clones hold more than 1.5%. Turning to this clone: Its antigen is still unknown.

As for treatment: some 19 received Ad26.COV2.S at low or high dose, single or two shots; about 5 received placebo; per-sample allocation not given. On day 63 after the first injection, vaccine and placebo recipients gave samples. Boston hosted the donor, who was an adult aged 18-55 years. Germline assignment: CDR1 SGHAT and CDR2 FQNNGV. There are 12 residues in the CDR3. Trimming removed 2 bases from V and 6 bases from J, with 4 bases in between. The J gene is TRBJ2-2, the V gene TRBV11-2; D not resolved. The sequencing here drew on peripheral blood, taken in a trial of Ad26.COV2.S vaccine versus placebo. This receptor was taken from a person between 18 and 59 years old who received the Ad26.COV2.S COVID-19 vaccine or a placebo. In DNA, the CDR3 is TGTGCCAGCAGCTTAAAGGCCGGGGAGCTGTTTTTT. Protein sequence: CASSLKAGELFF.